Listed below are T cell receptor beta chains from one sample, sequenced in a study of Ad26.COV2.S vaccination and SARS-CoV-2 variants. Produced via immunoSEQ multiplex PCR; TCRdb's table is partial and in-frame only. The sample lists approximately 420,000 clones; 70% to 90% were seen once. The sample in question was peripheral blood, obtained in a trial of Ad26.COV2.S vaccine versus placebo. All receptors come from a person between 18 and 65 years old who received the Ad26.COV2.S COVID-19 vaccine or a placebo. CDR3s include the opening cysteine and the closing phenylalanine or tryptophan. A D gene is named only where the DNA matches it firmly. Clone size is not always given. Where it is, it says once, few, many or a class for expanded clones.

size: NA
J: TRBJ2-7
V: TRBV30
D: NA
DNA: TGTGCCTGGAGTCGAGGAGGGGGTACGTCCTACGAGCAGTACTTC
CDR3: CAWSRGGGTSYEQYF

size: NA
J: TRBJ1-3
V: TRBV28
D: NA
DNA: TGTGCCAGCAGTTTGCGGACAGTCTCTGGAAACACCATATATTTT
CDR3: CASSLRTVSGNTIYF

size: NA
J: TRBJ2-3
V: TRBV6-2/TRBV6-3
D: NA
DNA: TGTGCCAGCAGTTTACGGTACAGGGTAACAGATACGCAGTATTTT
CDR3: CASSLRYRVTDTQYF

size: NA
J: TRBJ1-5
V: TRBV9
D: NA
DNA: TGTGCCAGCAGCGGCGGCAGCAGCAATCAGCCCCAGCATTTT
CDR3: CASSGGSSNQPQHF

size: NA
J: TRBJ2-2
V: TRBV10-3
D: NA
DNA: TGTGCCATCAGTGATCCCGATCACAGGAGGCAGAGGGCGGCCGGGGAGCTGTTTTTT
CDR3: CAISDPDHRRQRAAGELFF

size: NA
J: TRBJ1-2
V: TRBV6-6
D: NA
DNA: TGTGCCAGCAGTTACTCAGCGTATGGCTACACCTTC
CDR3: CASSYSAYGYTF

size: NA
J: TRBJ2-7
V: TRBV28
D: NA
DNA: TGTGCCAGCACCCCAAGGAACCGCCGCGAGCAGTACTTC
CDR3: CASTPRNRREQYF

size: NA
J: TRBJ2-5
V: TRBV5-1
D: NA
DNA: TGCGCCAGCAGAGAACAGGGTGCTCCGCAAGCGGAGACCCAGTACTTC
CDR3: CASREQGAPQAETQYF

size: NA
J: TRBJ1-3
V: TRBV19
D: NA
DNA: TGTGCCAGTAGTCCGGACAGTATATCTGGAAACACCATATATTTT
CDR3: CASSPDSISGNTIYF

size: NA
J: TRBJ2-7
V: TRBV4-1
D: NA
DNA: TGCGCCAGCAGCCAAGGGGGAGGAAGCTCCTACGAGCAGTACTTC
CDR3: CASSQGGGSSYEQYF

size: NA
J: TRBJ2-5
V: TRBV21-1
D: NA
DNA: TGTGCCAGCAGCAAAATGATCGAAGGGGGAGAGACCCAGTACTTC
CDR3: CASSKMIEGGETQYF

size: NA
J: TRBJ2-5
V: TRBV7-9
D: NA
DNA: TGTGCCAGCAGCTTGGCGGATCAAGAGACCCAGTACTTC
CDR3: CASSLADQETQYF

size: NA
J: TRBJ2-1
V: TRBV3-1/TRBV3-2
D: NA
DNA: TGTGCCAGCAGCCAAGTCCGTCAGGGCCCCTACAATGAGCAGTTCTTC
CDR3: CASSQVRQGPYNEQFF

size: NA
J: TRBJ1-1
V: TRBV5-1
D: NA
DNA: TGCGCCAGCAGCTTGGAGGCGACAGTTCCGAACACTGAAGCTTTCTTT
CDR3: CASSLEATVPNTEAFF

size: NA
J: TRBJ2-3
V: TRBV27
D: NA
DNA: TGTGCCAGCAGTTTAAAGGAGGGCTGGGCAGATACGCAGTATTTT
CDR3: CASSLKEGWADTQYF

size: once
J: TRBJ1-2
V: TRBV3-1/TRBV3-2
D: NA
DNA: TGTGCCAGCAGCCAAGCCAGGGGCCCCCAATTAAGTGTCTACACCTTC
CDR3: CASSQARGPQLSVYTF

size: NA
J: TRBJ1-5
V: TRBV2
D: NA
DNA: TGTGCCAGCAGCCTCGCCAGCGGGGCCTTCTATAGCAATCAGCCCCAGCATTTT
CDR3: CASSLASGAFYSNQPQHF

size: NA
J: TRBJ2-7
V: TRBV6-6
D: TRBD2
DNA: TGTGCCAGCAGTAAGACTAGCGGGGGTGACGAGCAGTACTTC
CDR3: CASSKTSGGDEQYF

size: NA
J: TRBJ2-7
V: TRBV4-1
D: NA
DNA: TGCGCCAGCAGCAAGACTACGAATATGGAGGTCCCTTCTTACGAGCAGTACTTC
CDR3: CASSKTTNMEVPSYEQYF

size: NA
J: TRBJ2-5
V: TRBV4-3
D: NA
DNA: TGCGCCAGCAGCCAAGAGTCGGACTTACAAGAGACCCAGTACTTC
CDR3: CASSQESDLQETQYF

size: few
J: TRBJ1-5
V: TRBV10-3
D: TRBD1
DNA: TGTGCCATCAGCTCACAACAGGGGGAGAATCAGCCCCAGCATTTT
CDR3: CAISSQQGENQPQHF

size: NA
J: TRBJ1-3
V: TRBV9
D: NA
DNA: TGTGCCAGCAGCGTAGATCTAACTGGAAACACCATATATTTT
CDR3: CASSVDLTGNTIYF

size: few
J: TRBJ2-1
V: TRBV3-1/TRBV3-2
D: NA
DNA: TGTGCCAGCAGCCAAGATGGAGGCGGTGAGCAGTTCTTC
CDR3: CASSQDGGGEQFF

size: few
J: TRBJ1-6
V: TRBV20-1
D: NA
DNA: TGCAGTGCTAGTTCAGGGATTGGAAACTCACCCCTCCACTTT
CDR3: CSASSGIGNSPLHF

size: NA
J: TRBJ2-6
V: TRBV27
D: NA
DNA: TGTGCCAGCAGAGGCTCTGGGGCCAACGTCCTGACTTTC
CDR3: CASRGSGANVLTF

size: NA
J: TRBJ2-3
V: TRBV5-4
D: TRBD2
DNA: TGTGCCAGCAGCTCGGGACTAGTGAACACAGATACGCAGTATTTT
CDR3: CASSSGLVNTDTQYF

size: NA
J: TRBJ2-1
V: TRBV7-6
D: TRBD1
DNA: TGTGCCAGCAGCTCCCGGGACAGGGCTAGCTCCTACAATGAGCAGTTCTTC
CDR3: CASSSRDRASSYNEQFF

size: NA
J: TRBJ1-1
V: TRBV27
D: NA
DNA: TGTGCCAGCAGCCCGGGGAGAGTTTCTATTGAAGCTTTCTTT
CDR3: CASSPGRVSIEAFF

size: NA
J: TRBJ2-2
V: TRBV10-3
D: TRBD2
DNA: TGTGCCATCAGGCAGACTAGCGGGGGAGAGAACACCGGGGAGCTGTTTTTT
CDR3: CAIRQTSGGENTGELFF

size: NA
J: TRBJ2-3
V: TRBV7-2
D: NA
DNA: TGTGCCAGCAGCGAAGAAGCTTGGCGGGGGCGAAACCCAGATACGCAGTATTTT
CDR3: CASSEEAWRGRNPDTQYF

size: NA
J: TRBJ1-3
V: TRBV10-3
D: NA
DNA: TGTGCCATCAGTGAAAAAGGTATCGGTACGGTGAGCTCTGGAAACACCATATATTTT
CDR3: CAISEKGIGTVSSGNTIYF

size: NA
J: TRBJ1-4
V: TRBV5-4
D: NA
DNA: TGTGCCAGCAGCTTAGGGCCTCGGGAAAAACTGTTTTTT
CDR3: CASSLGPREKLFF

size: NA
J: TRBJ1-1
V: TRBV27
D: NA
DNA: TGTGCCAGCAGAACCTCGGGGCAGGGCAACACTGAAGCTTTCTTT
CDR3: CASRTSGQGNTEAFF

size: NA
J: TRBJ2-5
V: TRBV6-5
D: NA
DNA: TGTGCCAGCAGTTACTCGAACGGTCAGGGGACCCAGTACTTC
CDR3: CASSYSNGQGTQYF

size: NA
J: TRBJ2-1
V: TRBV4-2
D: NA
DNA: TGTGCCAGCAGCCAAGAAGGGACGGGGGTATCGAATGAGCAGTTCTTC
CDR3: CASSQEGTGVSNEQFF

size: once
J: TRBJ2-4
V: TRBV5-1
D: NA
DNA: TGCGCCAGCAGCTCGGGACAAGGCCCCGTTCAGTACTTC
CDR3: CASSSGQGPVQYF

size: NA
J: TRBJ1-1
V: TRBV5-1
D: NA
DNA: TGCGCCAGCAGCTCGGGGGGGTCGGTGAACACTGAAGCTTTCTTT
CDR3: CASSSGGSVNTEAFF

size: NA
J: TRBJ2-1
V: TRBV12-5
D: TRBD1
DNA: TGTGCTAGTGGTTTATTCAGGGGGAATGAGCAGTTCTTC
CDR3: CASGLFRGNEQFF

size: NA
J: TRBJ2-5
V: TRBV10-2
D: TRBD2
DNA: TGCGCCAGCAGTGAATCGACTAGCGGCCAAGAGACCCAGTACTTC
CDR3: CASSESTSGQETQYF

size: NA
J: TRBJ1-6
V: TRBV6-5
D: NA
DNA: TGTGCCAGCAGTTACACCTCTCGCAGGAATAATTCACCCCTCCACTTT
CDR3: CASSYTSRRNNSPLHF